This T cell receptor beta chain was found in a study of blood T cell repertoires in COVID-19. On the study more broadly: From T cells, B-cell-depleted T cells, or PBMCs came the material, which was cDNA or gDNA.

Data came from immunoSEQ multiplex PCR; TCRdb stores just in-frame clones and leaves some out. The repertoire holds about 120,000 clones, approximately 80% seen once, with under 2.5% in the top ten. The J segment lost 2 bases and the V segment lost 3 bases, leaving 2 bases of the junction unmatched. Germline values: CDR1 SGHKS, CDR2 YYEKEE (reference sequence). The CDR3 consists of 14 residues. The source of this sequence is a man between 65 and 85 years old with acute or convalescent COVID-19. The material sequenced was peripheral blood. The chain carries TRBV5-5 and TRBJ1-5; 7 bases match TRBD1. CDR3 nucleotide sequence: TGTGCCAGCAGCTACGGACAGGGCAATCAGCCCCAGCATTTT. Translating it yields CASSYGQGNQPQHF.